This paragraph covers one TCR beta chain sequence. It was cDNA, reverse transcribed from extracted RNA, that served as the sequencing template. Generated by immunoSEQ multiplex PCR, the TCRdb table keeps only in-frame clones and is missing some. Here the sample spans over 150,000 clones, around 50% being singletons. The data belong to a study of CD8+ T cells in alopecia areata. There are 18 residues in the CDR3. Trimming took 6 bases from V and 7 from J; bases not matched to a gene: 16. CDR1 KGHSH and CDR2 LQKENI come from the germline V gene. This chain joins TRBV18 and TRBJ1-6; 9 bases are shared with TRBD1. The sequenced material came from CD8+ T cells sorted from blood. The receptor's source is a human donor in good health. CDR3 sequence: CASSWDRASSLSNSPLHF. CDR3 sequence (DNA): TGTGCCAGCTCGTGGGACAGGGCCTCCTCGTTATCCAATTCACCCCTCCACTTT.